Each of the 17 T cell receptor beta chains below was sequenced from the same sample in a study of cytomegalovirus exposure and HLA in healthy donors. PCR primers comprised 60 Vbeta and 13 Jbeta primers. Profiled with immunoSEQ multiplex PCR; TCRdb holds only in-frame clones, not every one. The data show roughly 120,000 clones, with approximately 78% seen just once and 8.2% held by the top ten. The material sequenced was PBMCs. The receptors were gathered from a woman aged 40 to 49 in good health and CMV-seropositive.

The V gene is TRBV7-3, the J gene TRBJ2-1; 7 nucleotides match TRBD2. After removal of 5 bases from V and 8 bases from J, the junction contained 6 bases not matched to a gene. CDR3 length: 13 residues. Germline V gives CDR1 SGHTA, CDR2 FQGTGA. CDR3 loop: CASSPSSGDEQFF. The DNA of the CDR3 is TGTGCCAGCAGCCCTTCTAGCGGCGATGAGCAGTTCTTC.

The chain is built from TRBV4-1 and TRBJ1-2; 10 positions match TRBD1. The CDR3 spans 18 residues. Germline CDR1 MGHRA, CDR2 YSYEKL. The J segment lost 2 bases and the V segment lost 6 bases, leaving 15 bases of the junction unmatched. The CDR3, as DNA: TGCGCCAGCAGACCGACGGGGCGTAGACAGGGGGCGAACTATGGCTACACCTTC. Encoded protein: CASRPTGRRQGANYGYTF.

This chain uses TRBV4-3 with TRBJ2-1; 9 bases are a match to TRBD2. Germline loops: CDR1 LGHNA, CDR2 YSLEER. The CDR3 length is 15 residues. V was clipped by 3 bases and J by 4 bases; unmatched bases: 4. The CDR3 protein is CASSQRGGQYNEQFF. The CDR3 DNA reads as TGCGCCAGCAGCCAGCGGGGGGGCCAGTACAATGAGCAGTTCTTC.

The chain is built from TRBV20-1 and TRBJ2-5; D gene ambiguous. This CDR3 has 11 amino acids. Germline loops: CDR1 DFQATT, CDR2 SNEGSKA (reference sequence). With 0 bases removed from V and 5 bases from J, the gap between germline ends came to 4 bases. Written as DNA, the CDR3 is TGCAGTGCTAGAGATATCGAGACCCAGTACTTC. This codes for CSARDIETQYF.

The rearrangement uses TRBV18 and TRBJ1-1; 8 nucleotides line up with TRBD1. J gave up 10 bases and V 2 bases, and 0 bases lay outside the gene matches. The germline CDR1 and CDR2 sequences are KGHSH and LQKENI. The CDR3 sequence is 11 residues long. The CDR3 is CASSPGTGAFF. DNA for the CDR3: TGTGCCAGCTCACCAGGGACAGGAGCTTTCTTT.

The V gene is TRBV4-1, the J gene TRBJ1-2; D is possibly TRBD1 (6 bases). Trimming took 3 bases from V and 3 from J, leaving 14 bases between them. Looked up from germline, CDR1 is MGHRA and CDR2 is YSYEKL. The CDR3 has 15 residues. CDR3 residues: CASSQDDRPYYGYTF. The DNA of the CDR3 is TGCGCCAGCAGCCAGGATGACAGGCCGTACTATGGCTACACCTTC.

This chain links TRBV5-4 with TRBJ2-1; 9 bases match TRBD1. This CDR3 has 15 residues. Germline V CDR1 and CDR2: SGHNT, YYREEE (reference sequence). The V gene end was trimmed by 4 bases and the J gene end by 5 bases; junction bases not matched to a gene: 7. Here the CDR3 reads CASSHGTGFHNEQFF. DNA for the CDR3: TGTGCCAGCAGCCATGGGACAGGGTTCCACAATGAGCAGTTCTTC.

The chain carries TRBV5-4 and TRBJ1-2; D possibly corresponds to TRBD1 (6 bases). This CDR3 is built from 15 residues. Trimming shortened V by 6 bases and J by 6 bases, and 21 bases separated the two germline ends. Germline V CDR1 and CDR2: SGHNT, YYREEE (reference sequence). The CDR3 DNA follows: TGTGCCAGCAATAATCAGGTGGTGGGGGCGAATGGCTACACCTTC. Protein product: CASNNQVVGANGYTF.

V usage is TRBV7-2 and J usage is TRBJ1-1; 8 bases map to TRBD1. The CDR3 extends over 17 amino acids. Germline V gene lookup returns CDR1 SGHTA and CDR2 FQGNSA. Germline trimming cut 4 bases from V and 0 bases from J; bases unmatched to any gene: 10. CDR3 sequence: CASSWGRRGLMNTEAFF. In DNA form, the CDR3 reads TGTGCCAGCAGCTGGGGCCGCAGGGGGCTTATGAACACTGAAGCTTTCTTT.

This clone was detected a few times. V is TRBV11-2 and J is TRBJ1-4; D is ambiguous. The CDR3 length is 13 residues. V lost 2 bases, J lost 8 bases, and 9 bases lay in between. Germline-derived CDR1 and CDR2 are SGHAT and FQNNGV. CDR3 DNA: TGTGCCAGCAGCTTAACTCCAGGAGAAAAACTGTTTTTT. It translates to CASSLTPGEKLFF.

The genes are TRBV19 and TRBJ2-7; the D gene is possibly TRBD2 (5 bases). Germline CDR1 is LNHDA and CDR2 is SQIVND (reference sequence). This CDR3 has 14 residues. V lost 1 base and J 5 bases, leaving 12 bases between the germline ends. The CDR3 bases are TGTGCCAGTAGTATAGGGCCGGGAAGCAACGAGCAGTACTTC. The encoded protein is CASSIGPGSNEQYF.

J is TRBJ1-5 and V is TRBV4-1, with 9 bases that match TRBD1. The CDR3 has 15 residues. Germline CDR1 is MGHRA and CDR2 is YSYEKL. V shed 3 bases and J 5 bases; nucleotides not matched to a gene: 5. In nucleotides, the CDR3 is TGCGCCAGCAGCCAGACAGGGGGTAGGGATCAGCCCCAGCATTTT. Amino acids: CASSQTGGRDQPQHF.

This chain connects TRBV7-2 to TRBJ1-3, with 8 bases matching TRBD1. With 0 bases clipped from V and 4 bases from J, the junction kept 5 bases outside the gene matches. This CDR3 comprises 16 residues. The germline gives CDR1 SGHTA, CDR2 FQGNSA. The CDR3 DNA follows: TGTGCCAGCAGCTTAGCCGTGACAGGGGCCGGAAACACCATATATTTT. It yields the protein CASSLAVTGAGNTIYF.

The chain employs TRBV18 and TRBJ2-7; no definite D call. CDR1 and CDR2 from the germline V gene are KGHSH and LQKENI. The CDR3 has 14 amino acids. V lost 0 bases and J lost 6, with 12 bases in between. CDR3 region: CASSPPAMGSEQYF. For the CDR3, the DNA is TGTGCCAGCTCACCACCAGCCATGGGCTCCGAGCAGTACTTC.

The chain uses TRBV6-5 and TRBJ2-3, with 7 positions matching TRBD2. V lost 5 bases, J lost 8 bases, and 7 bases stayed unmatched. Germline CDR1 and CDR2: MNHEY and SVGAGI. The length of the CDR3 is 13 residues. In DNA form, the CDR3 reads TGTGCCAGCAGTGGGACGGGACTAAGTACGCAGTATTTT. It specifies CASSGTGLSTQYF.

This clone was counted only a few times. This rearrangement joins TRBV6-6 to TRBJ1-4; possibly TRBD1 for D (5 bases). With 4 bases removed from V and 5 bases from J, the gap between germline ends came to 8 bases. Germline V gene sequence: CDR1 MNHNY, CDR2 SVGAGI (reference sequence). This CDR3 contains 13 residues. The CDR3 reads CASSLPGNEKLFF. The CDR3 nucleotides read TGTGCCAGCAGTTTGCCAGGGAATGAAAAACTGTTTTTT.

The genes are TRBV6-5 and TRBJ2-7; the D gene is possibly TRBD1 (6 bases). V was cut by 0 bases and J by 3 bases, with 12 bases left in between. There are 15 residues in the CDR3. Germline assignment: CDR1 MNHEY and CDR2 SVGAGI. The CDR3 DNA reads as TGTGCCAGCAGTTACTCGAGTTACAGGGACTACGAGCAGTACTTC. It codes for CASSYSSYRDYEQYF.